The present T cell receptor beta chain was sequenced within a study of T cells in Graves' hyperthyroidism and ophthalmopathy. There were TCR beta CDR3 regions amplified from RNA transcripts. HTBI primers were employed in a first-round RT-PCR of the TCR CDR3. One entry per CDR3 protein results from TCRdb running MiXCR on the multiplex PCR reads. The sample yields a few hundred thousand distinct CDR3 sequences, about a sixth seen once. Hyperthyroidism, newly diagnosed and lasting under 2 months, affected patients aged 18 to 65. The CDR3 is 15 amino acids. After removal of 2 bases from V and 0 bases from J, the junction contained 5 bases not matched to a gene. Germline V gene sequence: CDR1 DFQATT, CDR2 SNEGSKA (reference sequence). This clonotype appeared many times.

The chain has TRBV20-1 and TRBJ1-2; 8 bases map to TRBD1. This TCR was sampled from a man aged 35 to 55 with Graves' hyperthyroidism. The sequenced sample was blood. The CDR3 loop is CSARLGQGANYGYTF. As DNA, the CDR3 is TGCAGTGCTAGATTAGGACAGGGTGCTAACTATGGCTACACCTTC.